This T cell receptor beta chain was retrieved from a study of T cell repertoires in cytomegalovirus infection. In the study overall: CMV epitopes that were recently identified and HLA-C-restricted were used alongside well-studied HLA-B-restricted ones. CMV infection together with matching HLA type was indicated by public TCR beta signatures.

TCRdb reanalysed the reads using MiXCR and keeps one entry per CDR3 protein. The repertoire includes about 310,000 distinct CDR3 sequences, just under 25% of them detected once, and about an eighth sits in the top ten. This clonotype was counted a few times. Its antigen is currently unknown. The CDR3 has 13 residues. CDR1 and CDR2 (germline): MNHEY, SMNVEV (reference sequence). V gave up 3 bases and J gave up 3 bases, with 8 bases separating them. Whole-study findings and limits: Individuals carrying CMV plus the relevant HLA were identified by cumulative frequency of public TCR beta families. CMV-specific TCR beta clonotypes restricted by HLA-C were the ones dominating the ex vivo response.

This sequence joins TRBV27 and TRBJ2-5; possible D gene TRBD1, 5 bases. Material: cultured PBMCs, obtained from culture after CMV antigen stimulation. The clonotype originates from a human donor in good health (CMV status not recorded). Some clones in this sample may be carry-over from other donors' samples. CDR3 nucleotide sequence: TGTGCCAGCAGTTTTTCGACAGAAGAGACCCAGTACTTC. Protein: CASSFSTEETQYF.